The sequence of this TCR beta chain was determined in a study of blood T cell repertoires in COVID-19. In the study overall: The analysed material was cDNA or gDNA that came from T cells, B-cell-depleted T cells, or PBMCs.

This clone was recorded only once. CDR3 length: 14 amino acids. Per the germline V gene, CDR1 is MNHNS and CDR2 is SASEGT. V was shortened by 3 bases and J by 8 bases, with 16 bases between the two germline ends. Measured with immunoSEQ multiplex PCR; TCRdb has only the in-frame clones, and not every one. The sample contains 35,000 to 50,000 clones, about 90% of which appear only once. The specimen was peripheral blood. The TCR sequence derives from a woman aged 25 to 39 in a cohort sampled during active COVID-19. The rearrangement uses TRBV6-1 and TRBJ1-2, with a weak D call TRBD1 (5 bases). CDR3 DNA sequence: TGTGCCAGCAGTGATGCTACAGGAGCGAGCGGCTACACCTTC. This gives the protein CASSDATGASGYTF.